This T cell receptor beta chain was sequenced in a study of shared clonotypes between healthy human individuals. On the study more broadly: Per-donor plates numbered three CD4 naive, three CD4 memory, two CD8 naive and one CD8 memory.

Remarks on this clone: Its antigen is unknown.

The naive CD8 population came from CD45RO-negative cells selected for CCR7, without terminally differentiated effector memory CD45RA+ cells. Researchers ran the assay at a deep level. The method was immunoSEQ multiplex PCR; TCRdb's version includes in-frame clones alone and lacks a portion of them. Among about 2.1 million clones, 85% to 95% were seen once, and the ten largest hold under 2%. Trimming cost V 6 bases and J 7 bases, with 18 bases left between them. The CDR3 length is 14 residues. Germline V gene lookup returns CDR1 MNHNS and CDR2 SASEGT. General study findings and limits: Sampling covered nothing but blood. Tissue TCR repertoires likely differ from those found in blood.

Material: naive CD8+ T cells from PBMCs. The chain couples TRBV6-1 to TRBJ2-5, with a tentative D call TRBD2 (5 bases). The clonotype originates from a man aged 18 to 30 in good health. Some clones in this sample may be carry-over from other donors' samples. The chain's CDR3 is CASSATSILGTQYF. The CDR3 DNA reads as TGTGCCAGCAGCGCGACTTCAATACTAGGGACCCAGTACTTC.